This T cell receptor beta chain was identified during a study of T cells in tumors after PD-1 blockade. Background on the study: Daily vismodegib 150 mg continued in a subset of anti-PD-1-treated patients.

Trimming stripped 0 bases from V and 7 bases from J, with 10 bases between. The germline gives CDR1 ENHRY, CDR2 SYGVKD. The CDR3 has 14 residues. The assay was immunoSEQ multiplex PCR, and TCRdb's table has in-frame clones only and misses some. Of around 45,000 clones listed, around 80% are singletons. The material sequenced was PBMCs, taken before anti-PD-1 therapy. This TCR was sampled from a human donor with advanced basal cell or squamous cell carcinoma (not recorded which). The rearrangement links TRBV10-3 to TRBJ2-1, with D perhaps assigned TRBD1 or TRBD2 (5 bases each). The CDR3 loop reads CAISESMGVNEQFF. In DNA form, the CDR3 reads TGTGCCATCAGTGAGTCGATGGGGGTGAATGAGCAGTTCTTC.